The rows below give T cell receptor beta chains drawn from one sample of a study of blood T cell repertoires in COVID-19. TCRdb keeps only in-frame clones here, not all; method: immunoSEQ multiplex PCR. The sample consists of 280,000 or so clones, about 83% of them appearing once. What was sequenced was PBMCs or T cells enriched from blood (not recorded which). These receptors were taken from a woman in her forties who had recovered from COVID-19. Both conserved end residues are part of each CDR3. The D gene is left open where the match is weak. The size field is filled for only some rows; it gives once, few, many or a size class.

J gene: TRBJ2-3
D gene: TRBD2
clone size: NA
V gene: TRBV27
CDR3 DNA: TGTGCCAGCAGTCCCCTGGTTTGGGCTAGCGGGATAACAGATACGCAGTATTTT
CDR3 protein: CASSPLVWASGITDTQYF

J gene: TRBJ2-1
D gene: NA
clone size: NA
V gene: TRBV5-4
CDR3 DNA: TGTGCCAGCAGCTTGTTTACAAACTCCTACAATGAGCAGTTCTTC
CDR3 protein: CASSLFTNSYNEQFF

J gene: TRBJ2-7
D gene: TRBD2
clone size: NA
V gene: TRBV7-2
CDR3 DNA: TGTGCCAGCAGCGCCACGGGACTAGCGGGAGGGCAGGAACAGTACTTC
CDR3 protein: CASSATGLAGGQEQYF

J gene: TRBJ2-1
D gene: TRBD2
clone size: few
V gene: TRBV28
CDR3 DNA: TGTGCCAGCAGTCTAACACCACTAGCGGGAGTTGGCGATGAGCAGTTCTTC
CDR3 protein: CASSLTPLAGVGDEQFF

J gene: TRBJ2-1
D gene: NA
clone size: NA
V gene: TRBV3-1/TRBV3-2
CDR3 DNA: TGTGCCAGCAGCCAGGCTGCCCGGCGACAAACTTACAATGAGCAGTTCTTC
CDR3 protein: CASSQAARRQTYNEQFF

J gene: TRBJ1-2
D gene: NA
clone size: NA
V gene: TRBV28
CDR3 DNA: TGTGCCAGCAGTTTAAAAGGGACACTTCTGAACTATGGCTACACCTTC
CDR3 protein: CASSLKGTLLNYGYTF

J gene: TRBJ2-3
D gene: TRBD2
clone size: once
V gene: TRBV12-5
CDR3 DNA: TGTGCTAGTGGTCCGGGGACTAGCGCCAATGCAGATACGCAGTATTTT
CDR3 protein: CASGPGTSANADTQYF

J gene: TRBJ2-3
D gene: NA
clone size: NA
V gene: TRBV4-3
CDR3 DNA: TGCGCCAGCAGCGGCGGAGGGTGGACAGATACGCAGTATTTT
CDR3 protein: CASSGGGWTDTQYF

J gene: TRBJ2-1
D gene: TRBD1
clone size: NA
V gene: TRBV3-1/TRBV3-2
CDR3 DNA: TGTGCCACCCGGGGGACAGGGTCCTACAATGAGCAGTTCTTC
CDR3 protein: CATRGTGSYNEQFF

J gene: TRBJ1-5
D gene: TRBD1
clone size: NA
V gene: TRBV7-2
CDR3 DNA: TGTGCCAGCAGCAGAAGGACAGGAGTCAATCAGCCCCAGCATTTT
CDR3 protein: CASSRRTGVNQPQHF

J gene: TRBJ2-2
D gene: NA
clone size: NA
V gene: TRBV5-4
CDR3 DNA: TGTGCCGTCGGGCGGGTCTCCACCGGGGAGCTGTTTTTT
CDR3 protein: CAVGRVSTGELFF

J gene: TRBJ1-2
D gene: NA
clone size: once
V gene: TRBV5-1
CDR3 DNA: TGCGCCAGCAGCTTGGCCGAGGCTGAGTATGGCTACACCTTC
CDR3 protein: CASSLAEAEYGYTF

J gene: TRBJ1-5
D gene: TRBD1
clone size: NA
V gene: TRBV19
CDR3 DNA: TGTGCCAGTAGTATCGGGGCAGGGGGCCGGCAGCCCCAGCATTTT
CDR3 protein: CASSIGAGGRQPQHF

J gene: TRBJ2-5
D gene: NA
clone size: NA
V gene: TRBV28
CDR3 DNA: TGTGCCAGCAGTTACACCGGGCAGGGAGAGACCCAGTACTTC
CDR3 protein: CASSYTGQGETQYF

J gene: TRBJ1-5
D gene: TRBD1
clone size: NA
V gene: TRBV7-2
CDR3 DNA: TGTGCCAGCAGCCCAGGACAGGGGCAACAGCCCCAGCATTTT
CDR3 protein: CASSPGQGQQPQHF

J gene: TRBJ2-7
D gene: NA
clone size: NA
V gene: TRBV7-2
CDR3 DNA: TGTGCCAGCAGCTCCCGTCCAGGGTCCTACGAGCAGTACTTC
CDR3 protein: CASSSRPGSYEQYF

J gene: TRBJ2-5
D gene: NA
clone size: NA
V gene: TRBV10-3
CDR3 DNA: TGTGCCATCGGTGGCGAAGAGACCCAGTACTTC
CDR3 protein: CAIGGEETQYF

J gene: TRBJ1-6
D gene: TRBD1
clone size: NA
V gene: TRBV5-1
CDR3 DNA: TGCGCCAGCAAAGGACAGGTTGACAATTCACCCCTCCACTTT
CDR3 protein: CASKGQVDNSPLHF

J gene: TRBJ2-7
D gene: TRBD1
clone size: NA
V gene: TRBV11-3
CDR3 DNA: TGTGCCAGCAGTCGTGGACAGGGCTACGAGCAGTACTTC
CDR3 protein: CASSRGQGYEQYF

J gene: TRBJ1-5
D gene: NA
clone size: NA
V gene: TRBV28
CDR3 DNA: TGTGCCAGCCATGGTGAGGTGGCTCAGCCCCAGCATTTT
CDR3 protein: CASHGEVAQPQHF

J gene: TRBJ2-7
D gene: NA
clone size: NA
V gene: TRBV7-9
CDR3 DNA: TGTGCCAGCAGCTTAGCCGCAATGAGGGAGCAGTACTTC
CDR3 protein: CASSLAAMREQYF

J gene: TRBJ2-1
D gene: NA
clone size: NA
V gene: TRBV28
CDR3 DNA: TGTGCCAGCACTCCCATCGGGGGAGGGGGAAGGGATGAGCAGTTCTTC
CDR3 protein: CASTPIGGGGRDEQFF

J gene: TRBJ2-3
D gene: NA
clone size: NA
V gene: TRBV4-1
CDR3 DNA: TGCGCCAGCAGCCCCTTAGAGCGGAGGGAGGATACGCAGTATTTT
CDR3 protein: CASSPLERREDTQYF

J gene: TRBJ1-4
D gene: NA
clone size: NA
V gene: TRBV4-3
CDR3 DNA: TGCGCCAGCAGCCAGGCCATAACTACAACTAATGAAAAACTGTTTTTT
CDR3 protein: CASSQAITTTNEKLFF

J gene: TRBJ2-1
D gene: TRBD1
clone size: NA
V gene: TRBV7-2
CDR3 DNA: TGTGCCAGCAGCTTAGCGCTAAGAGGGACAGGGCACAATGAGCAGTTCTTC
CDR3 protein: CASSLALRGTGHNEQFF

J gene: TRBJ2-2
D gene: NA
clone size: NA
V gene: TRBV2
CDR3 DNA: TGTGCCACCAAAGAGGGGGGGAGCGGGGAGCTGTTTTTT
CDR3 protein: CATKEGGSGELFF

J gene: TRBJ2-1
D gene: TRBD2
clone size: NA
V gene: TRBV6-2/TRBV6-3
CDR3 DNA: TGTGCCAGCAGTTCTCCCCTAGCGGGGGCCTACAATGAGCAGTTCTTC
CDR3 protein: CASSSPLAGAYNEQFF

J gene: TRBJ1-5
D gene: TRBD1
clone size: NA
V gene: TRBV28
CDR3 DNA: TGTGCCAGCAGTTTGTCCCCTTGGACAGGAAGGGGATATAGCAATCAGCCCCAGCATTTT
CDR3 protein: CASSLSPWTGRGYSNQPQHF

J gene: TRBJ2-1
D gene: TRBD2
clone size: NA
V gene: TRBV27
CDR3 DNA: TGTGCCAGCAGTCCCCAGGGCAAGGGACTAGCGGGACCATCTTACTACAATGAGCAGTTCTTC
CDR3 protein: CASSPQGKGLAGPSYYNEQFF

J gene: TRBJ2-7
D gene: TRBD1
clone size: once
V gene: TRBV29-1
CDR3 DNA: TGCAGCGTATCCGGGACAGGGGGCCACGAGCAGTACTTC
CDR3 protein: CSVSGTGGHEQYF

J gene: TRBJ2-5
D gene: TRBD1
clone size: NA
V gene: TRBV2
CDR3 DNA: TGTGCCAGCGTATGGACAGGGGGCGAGGAGACCCAGTACTTC
CDR3 protein: CASVWTGGEETQYF

J gene: TRBJ2-1
D gene: TRBD1
clone size: NA
V gene: TRBV6-5
CDR3 DNA: TGTGCCAGCAGCTTAGACAGGGGGCGGTTAAATGAGCAGTTCTTC
CDR3 protein: CASSLDRGRLNEQFF

J gene: TRBJ2-7
D gene: TRBD2
clone size: NA
V gene: TRBV18
CDR3 DNA: TGTGCCAGCTCACCTACCGGGACTAGCGTTTCCTACGAGCAGTACTTC
CDR3 protein: CASSPTGTSVSYEQYF

J gene: TRBJ2-5
D gene: TRBD2
clone size: NA
V gene: TRBV2
CDR3 DNA: TGTGCCAGCAAGGGTCTAGCGGTAGAGACCCAGTACTTC
CDR3 protein: CASKGLAVETQYF

J gene: TRBJ2-7
D gene: TRBD2
clone size: NA
V gene: TRBV7-9
CDR3 DNA: TGTGCCAGCAGCCCCGGACTAGCGGGAGTGGGCTACGAGCAGTACTTC
CDR3 protein: CASSPGLAGVGYEQYF

J gene: TRBJ2-7
D gene: NA
clone size: NA
V gene: TRBV7-2
CDR3 DNA: TGTGCCAGCAGTCACGGTTCCTACGAGCAGTACTTC
CDR3 protein: CASSHGSYEQYF

J gene: TRBJ1-5
D gene: NA
clone size: NA
V gene: TRBV24-1
CDR3 DNA: TGTGCCACCAGTGATTTGACAGTCAATCAGCCCCAGCATTTT
CDR3 protein: CATSDLTVNQPQHF

J gene: TRBJ1-3
D gene: NA
clone size: NA
V gene: TRBV18
CDR3 DNA: TGTGCCAGCTCACCACCGCTCACGGCTGGAAACACCATATATTTT
CDR3 protein: CASSPPLTAGNTIYF

J gene: TRBJ1-3
D gene: NA
clone size: NA
V gene: TRBV4-3
CDR3 DNA: TGCGCCAGCAGCCAAGACCCGGGGGGAAACACCATATATTTT
CDR3 protein: CASSQDPGGNTIYF

J gene: TRBJ2-1
D gene: NA
clone size: NA
V gene: TRBV14
CDR3 DNA: TGTGCCAGCAGCCAAGATTGGTCGAGCGGCCCACTTAGGAATGAGCAGTTCTTC
CDR3 protein: CASSQDWSSGPLRNEQFF

J gene: TRBJ1-5
D gene: TRBD1
clone size: few
V gene: TRBV7-8
CDR3 DNA: TGTGCCAGCAGACCCGACAGGGGGGCCAATCAGCCCCAGCATTTT
CDR3 protein: CASRPDRGANQPQHF

J gene: TRBJ2-5
D gene: TRBD2
clone size: NA
V gene: TRBV4-3
CDR3 DNA: TGCGCCAGCAGCCTAGGGGGGGCGGGAGGTCGAGAGACCCAGTACTTC
CDR3 protein: CASSLGGAGGRETQYF

J gene: TRBJ1-2
D gene: TRBD1
clone size: NA
V gene: TRBV7-2
CDR3 DNA: TGTGCCAGCAGCCTCGGACAGGGGAACTATGGCTACACCTTC
CDR3 protein: CASSLGQGNYGYTF

J gene: TRBJ2-2
D gene: NA
clone size: NA
V gene: TRBV11-2
CDR3 DNA: TGTGCCAGCAGCTTAATTGGGAGAATGGGGGAGCTGTTTTTT
CDR3 protein: CASSLIGRMGELFF

J gene: TRBJ2-5
D gene: NA
clone size: NA
V gene: TRBV7-2
CDR3 DNA: TGTGCCAGCAGCTTCCGCCGGGAAGAGACCCAGTACTTC
CDR3 protein: CASSFRREETQYF

J gene: TRBJ2-5
D gene: TRBD1
clone size: NA
V gene: TRBV28
CDR3 DNA: TGTGCCAGCAGTCGAGGACAGGGGGCTAAAGAGACCCAGTACTTC
CDR3 protein: CASSRGQGAKETQYF

J gene: TRBJ1-4
D gene: NA
clone size: NA
V gene: TRBV7-9
CDR3 DNA: TGTGCCAGCAGCTCCCAGCTGGCAGGGAATGAAAAACTGTTTTTT
CDR3 protein: CASSSQLAGNEKLFF

J gene: TRBJ1-5
D gene: NA
clone size: NA
V gene: TRBV6-5
CDR3 DNA: TGTGCCAGCACCCCCTTTCCGTATAGCAATCAGCCCCAGCATTTT
CDR3 protein: CASTPFPYSNQPQHF

J gene: TRBJ2-7
D gene: TRBD1
clone size: NA
V gene: TRBV5-1
CDR3 DNA: TGCGCCAGCAGCTTGGAACCGGGACAGGGTACGGATCACTACGAGCAGTACTTC
CDR3 protein: CASSLEPGQGTDHYEQYF

J gene: TRBJ1-5
D gene: NA
clone size: once
V gene: TRBV7-8
CDR3 DNA: TGTGCCAGCAGCTTAGCCGGTAGCAATCAGCCCCAGCATTTT
CDR3 protein: CASSLAGSNQPQHF

J gene: TRBJ2-6
D gene: TRBD1
clone size: few
V gene: TRBV5-1
CDR3 DNA: TGCGCCAGCAGCGACAGCTTGGGAGCTGGGGACAGGGAGAACGTCCTGACTTTC
CDR3 protein: CASSDSLGAGDRENVLTF

J gene: TRBJ1-6
D gene: NA
clone size: NA
V gene: TRBV2
CDR3 DNA: TGTGCCAGCAGTGAAGGGTCCGGGGGGTATAATTCACCCCTCCACTTT
CDR3 protein: CASSEGSGGYNSPLHF

J gene: TRBJ2-5
D gene: TRBD1
clone size: NA
V gene: TRBV28
CDR3 DNA: TGTGCCAGCAGTTACCCCGACAGGGGGGCCCAGTACTTC
CDR3 protein: CASSYPDRGAQYF